This entry describes one T cell receptor (beta chain). This clonotype was seen a few times. Its antigen target is currently unknown. Base quality data are lacking; no much larger clone is found one base away. Libraries were built with PCR. The sequencer was an Illumina HiSeq 2500. To reduce PCR and sequencing biases, unique molecular identifiers were built into the TCR beta cDNA libraries. Every 1 to 10 million input T cells yielded roughly 0.5 million cDNA molecules, meaning each molecule approximated one T cell. The same protocol used for the earlier healthy control dataset was applied to prepare and sequence the patient libraries. Within a given batch, samples were prepared together, multiplexed and sequenced on the same HiSeq lane. Turning to the authors' computational methods: Raw barcoded reads were processed with MIGEC, discarding single-read molecular identifier groups before consensus assembly and CDR3 extraction. Clonotype tables were post-analysed with VDJtools, normalizing diversity by down-sampling all datasets to the smallest sample size. To correct batch-related cross-sample contamination, repertoire overlap clustering matched CDR3 amino acid sequences but not nucleotide sequences. TCRdb took the public reads, trimmed them with fastp at Q25, ran MiXCR for clone calling and kept in-frame beta chains. Each record represents a unique CDR3 protein, reported with the most common genes and DNA among its rows. The V and J calls shown here were made by TCRdb, not taken from the authors' results. A total of about 560,000 distinct CDR3 sequences appear in this sample, about 40% of them only once. The ten largest make up more than 1.5% of the sample.

To demonstrate the VDJtools post-analysis software, the study profiled TCR beta repertoires from the peripheral blood of about 13 young patients with multiple sclerosis. Multiple sclerosis patients were children and adolescents aged roughly 6 to 17 years. The data derive from a study of post-analysis software for immune sequencing data (dated by TCRdb to about 2015). About the investigation overall: The recorded disease courses included relapsing-remitting, secondary progressive and progressive-relapsing multiple sclerosis, and some patients had no subtype annotation. A subset of samples was prepared in parallel using single-end sample barcoding, then pooled and co-amplified after Illumina adapter ligation. The patient repertoires were compared against 10 to 12 previously published healthy control repertoires obtained from donors aged 6 to 25 years. What the study reported, not specific to this receptor: Significantly lower normalized Chao1 diversity was found in multiple sclerosis patients than in controls, suggesting substantial peripheral T-cell clonal expansion. The multiple sclerosis patient group was slightly younger than the control group. When samples were clustered directly using the F measure, samples prepared in the same batch co-clustered strongly, which prompted a batch-effect correction.

Material: blood. The sequence came from a girl between 10 and 17 years old with multiple sclerosis.

The DNA is TGTGCCAGCAGTCCCCAGGGGACTGGAAACACCATATATTTT. It is translated as CASSPQGTGNTIYF. This chain joins TRBV12-3 or TRBV12-4 to TRBJ1-3; possibly the D gene is TRBD1, per 6 matching bases. From cysteine to phenylalanine, the CDR3 is 14 amino acids long. The read is trimmed to its CDR3 DNA, 42 bases read in frame from base 1. V was cut back by 5 bases and J by 2 bases, leaving a gap of 10 bases between them.